This TCR beta chain was documented in a study of blood T cells in healthy people across ages. Then a second PCR, running roughly 7 to 11 cycles, was carried out with a sample-barcoded 5' primer and a J-beta primer mix. Each CDR3 protein is one row after TCRdb ran MiXCR on the 5' RACE reads. Seen here are 1.2 million to 1.5 million distinct CDR3 sequences, around 42% observed once, and the top ten hold roughly 7.9%. In germline, CDR1 is ENHRY, CDR2 SYGVKD. The trim removed 3 bases at V and 14 bases at J, leaving 13 bases unmatched. The CDR3 runs to 14 residues. This clonotype was seen more than once but under ten times.

The TCR comes from a woman aged 18-29 years in good health. The sample consisted of blood. The chain is built from TRBV10-3 and TRBJ2-4, with 7 bases identical to TRBD2. As DNA, the CDR3 is TGTGCCATCAGTGATGGTGCGGGAGTAGGACTTAAGTACTTC. It codes for CAISDGAGVGLKYF.